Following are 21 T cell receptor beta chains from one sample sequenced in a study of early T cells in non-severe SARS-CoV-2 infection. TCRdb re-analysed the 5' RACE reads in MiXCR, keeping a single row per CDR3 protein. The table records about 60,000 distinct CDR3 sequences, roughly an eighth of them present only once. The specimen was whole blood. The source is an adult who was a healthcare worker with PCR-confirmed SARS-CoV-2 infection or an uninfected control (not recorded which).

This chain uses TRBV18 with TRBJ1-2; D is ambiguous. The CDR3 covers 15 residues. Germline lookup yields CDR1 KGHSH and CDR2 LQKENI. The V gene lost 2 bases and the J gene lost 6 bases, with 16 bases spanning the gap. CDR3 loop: CASSPFVSDGDGYTF. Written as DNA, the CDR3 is TGTGCCAGCTCACCATTCGTCTCGGACGGCGATGGCTACACCTTC.

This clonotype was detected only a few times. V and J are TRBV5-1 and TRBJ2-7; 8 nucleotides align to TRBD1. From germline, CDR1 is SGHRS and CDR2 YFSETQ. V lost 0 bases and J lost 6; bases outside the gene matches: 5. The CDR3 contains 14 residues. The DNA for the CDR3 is TGCGCCAGCAGCTTGGGCCTTACAGGGGGCGAGCAGTACTTC. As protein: CASSLGLTGGEQYF. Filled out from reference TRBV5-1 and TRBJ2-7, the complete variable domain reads KAGVTQTPRYLIKTRGQQVTLSCSPISGHRSVSWYQQTPGQGLQFLFEYFSETQRNKGNFPGRFSGRQFSNSRSEMNVSTLELGDSALYLCASSLGLTGGEQYFGPGTRLTVT.

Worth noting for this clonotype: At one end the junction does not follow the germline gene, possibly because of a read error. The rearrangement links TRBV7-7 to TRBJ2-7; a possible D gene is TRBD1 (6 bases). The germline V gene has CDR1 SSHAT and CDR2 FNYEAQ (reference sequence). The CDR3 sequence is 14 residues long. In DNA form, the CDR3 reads TGTGCTAGCAGCCCCTTGGACAGCGCCTACGAGCAGTACTTC. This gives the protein CASSPLDSAYEQYF.

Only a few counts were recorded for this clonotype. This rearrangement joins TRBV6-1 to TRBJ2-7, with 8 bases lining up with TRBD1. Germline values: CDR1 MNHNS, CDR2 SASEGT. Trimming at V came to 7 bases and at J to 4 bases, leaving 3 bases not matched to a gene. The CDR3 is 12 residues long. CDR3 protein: CASTGQGYEQYF. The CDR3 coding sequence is TGTGCCAGCACTGGACAGGGTTACGAGCAGTACTTC.

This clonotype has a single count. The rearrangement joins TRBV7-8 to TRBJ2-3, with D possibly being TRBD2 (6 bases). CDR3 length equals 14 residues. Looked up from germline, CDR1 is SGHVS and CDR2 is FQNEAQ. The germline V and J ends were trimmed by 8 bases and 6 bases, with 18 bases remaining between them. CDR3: CASGRRDVMDTQYF. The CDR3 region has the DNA TGTGCCAGCGGGCGGCGGGACGTCATGGATACGCAGTATTTT.

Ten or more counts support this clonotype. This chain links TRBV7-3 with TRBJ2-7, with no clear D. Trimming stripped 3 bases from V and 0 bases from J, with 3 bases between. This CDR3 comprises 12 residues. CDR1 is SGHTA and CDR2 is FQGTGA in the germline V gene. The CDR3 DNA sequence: TGTGCCAGCAGCTTCAGCTCCTACGAGCAGTACTTC. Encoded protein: CASSFSSYEQYF.

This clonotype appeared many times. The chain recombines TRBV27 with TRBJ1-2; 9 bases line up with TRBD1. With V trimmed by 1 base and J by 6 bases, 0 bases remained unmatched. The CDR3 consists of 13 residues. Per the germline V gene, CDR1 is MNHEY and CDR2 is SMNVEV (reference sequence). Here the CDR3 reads CASSLWTGDGYTF. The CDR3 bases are TGTGCCAGCAGTTTATGGACAGGGGATGGCTACACCTTC.

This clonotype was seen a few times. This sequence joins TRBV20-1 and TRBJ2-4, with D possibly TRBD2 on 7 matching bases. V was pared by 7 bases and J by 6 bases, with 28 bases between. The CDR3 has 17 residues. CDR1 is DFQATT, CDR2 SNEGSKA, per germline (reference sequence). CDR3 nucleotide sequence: TGCAGTGTGTTCGCAAACCTTGGGGGCGGGAGAAGAAACATTCAGTACTTC. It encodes CSVFANLGGGRRNIQYF.

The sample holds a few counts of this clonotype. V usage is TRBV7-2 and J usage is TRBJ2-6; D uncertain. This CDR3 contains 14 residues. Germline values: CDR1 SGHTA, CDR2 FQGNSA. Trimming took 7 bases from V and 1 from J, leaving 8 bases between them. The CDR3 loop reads CASMRTSGANVLTF. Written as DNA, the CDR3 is TGTGCCAGCATGAGAACTTCTGGGGCCAACGTCCTGACTTTC. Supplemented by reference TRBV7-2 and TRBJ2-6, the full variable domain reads GAGVSQSPSNKVTEKGKDVELRCDPISGHTALYWYRQSLGQGLEFLIYFQGNSAPDKSGLPSDRFSAERTGGSVSTLTIQRTQQEDSAVYLCASMRTSGANVLTFGAGSRLTVL.

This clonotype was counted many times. CDR3 nucleotides: TGTGCCAGTATCCAGGGGGCTGGCAATCAGCCCCAGCATTTT. Encoded protein: CASIQGAGNQPQHF. V and J are TRBV19 and TRBJ1-5, with 8 bases fitting TRBD1. Germline-derived CDR1 and CDR2 are LNHDA and SQIVND (reference sequence). Trimming removed 7 bases from V and 2 bases from J; junction bases left unmatched: 4. This CDR3 region has 14 residues.

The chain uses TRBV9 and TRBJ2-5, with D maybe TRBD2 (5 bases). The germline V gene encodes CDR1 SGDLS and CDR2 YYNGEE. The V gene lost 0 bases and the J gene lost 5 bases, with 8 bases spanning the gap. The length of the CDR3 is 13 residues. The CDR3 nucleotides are TGTGCCAGCAGCGTAGCTCCGGGGGAGACCCAGTACTTC. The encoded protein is CASSVAPGETQYF. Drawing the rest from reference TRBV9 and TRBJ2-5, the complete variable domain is DSGVTQTPKHLITATGQRVTLRCSPRSGDLSVYWYQQSLDQGLQFLIQYYNGEERAKGNILERFSAQQFPDLHSELNLSSLELGDSALYFCASSVAPGETQYFGPGTRLLVL.

CDR3 region: CASIPSGGGYEQYF. The CDR3, as DNA: TGTGCCAGCATCCCCAGCGGGGGCGGGTACGAGCAGTACTTC. The chain employs TRBV28 and TRBJ2-7; 8 bases are a match to TRBD2. This CDR3 contains 14 residues. Per germline, CDR1 MDHEN and CDR2 SYDVKM. V was clipped by 7 bases and J by 4 bases; unmatched bases: 9.

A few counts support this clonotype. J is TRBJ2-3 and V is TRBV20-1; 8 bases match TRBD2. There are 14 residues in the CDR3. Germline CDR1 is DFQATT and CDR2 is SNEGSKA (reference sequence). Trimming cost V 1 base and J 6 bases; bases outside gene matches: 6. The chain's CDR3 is CSARVTSGSDTQYF. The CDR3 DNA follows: TGCAGTGCTAGAGTTACTAGCGGTTCCGATACGCAGTATTTT.

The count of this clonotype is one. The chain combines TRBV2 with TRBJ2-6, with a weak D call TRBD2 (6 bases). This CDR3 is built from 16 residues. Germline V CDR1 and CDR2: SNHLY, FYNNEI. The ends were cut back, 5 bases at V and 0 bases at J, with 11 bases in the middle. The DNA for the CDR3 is TGTGCCAGCAGTCAGGACGGGAGCTCTGGGGCCAACGTCCTGACTTTC. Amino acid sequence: CASSQDGSSGANVLTF.

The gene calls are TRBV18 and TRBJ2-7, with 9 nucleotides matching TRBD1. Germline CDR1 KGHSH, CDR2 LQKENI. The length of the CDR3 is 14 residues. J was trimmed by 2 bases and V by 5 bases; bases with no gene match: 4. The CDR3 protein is CASSSGQGAYEQYF. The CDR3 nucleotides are TGTGCCAGCTCATCGGGACAGGGAGCCTACGAGCAGTACTTC.

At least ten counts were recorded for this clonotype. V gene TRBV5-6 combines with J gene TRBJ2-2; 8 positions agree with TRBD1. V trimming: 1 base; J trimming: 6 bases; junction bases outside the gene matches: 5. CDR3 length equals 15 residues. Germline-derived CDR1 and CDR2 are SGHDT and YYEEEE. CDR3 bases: TGTGCCAGCAGCTTGACAGGACAGGGTTCCGGGGAGCTGTTTTTT. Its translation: CASSLTGQGSGELFF.

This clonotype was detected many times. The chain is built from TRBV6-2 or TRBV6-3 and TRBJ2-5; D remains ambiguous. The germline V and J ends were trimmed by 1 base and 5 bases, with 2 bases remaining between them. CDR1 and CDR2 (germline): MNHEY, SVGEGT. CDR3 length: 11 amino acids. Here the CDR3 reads CASSYFETQYF. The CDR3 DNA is TGTGCCAGCAGTTACTTCGAGACCCAGTACTTC.

As DNA, the CDR3 is TGCAGCGTAGCGGGGGGGCACAATGAGCAGTTCTTC. Its translation is CSVAGGHNEQFF. The chain uses TRBV29-1 and TRBJ2-1; 10 nucleotides align to TRBD2. This CDR3 region has 12 residues. Germline CDR1 reads SQVTM; CDR2 reads ANQGSEA. V lost 6 bases and J lost 5; bases outside the gene matches: 1.

The CDR3 reads CSATGTWWGSSSGANVLTF. CDR3 in DNA: TGCAGTGCTACCGGGACATGGTGGGGATCAAGCTCTGGGGCCAACGTCCTGACTTTC. The chain carries TRBV20-1 and TRBJ2-6; tentatively, D is TRBD1 (6 bases). The ends were cut back, 4 bases at V and 0 bases at J, with 22 bases in the middle. The germline V gene encodes CDR1 DFQATT and CDR2 SNEGSKA (reference sequence). The CDR3 extends over 19 amino acids.

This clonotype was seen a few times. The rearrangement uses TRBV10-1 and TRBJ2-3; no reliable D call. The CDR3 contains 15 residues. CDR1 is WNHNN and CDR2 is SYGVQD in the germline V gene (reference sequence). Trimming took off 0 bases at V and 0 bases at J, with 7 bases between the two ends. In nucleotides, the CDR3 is TGCGCCAGCAGTGAGTCCGGTACTAGCACAGATACGCAGTATTTT. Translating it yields CASSESGTSTDTQYF.

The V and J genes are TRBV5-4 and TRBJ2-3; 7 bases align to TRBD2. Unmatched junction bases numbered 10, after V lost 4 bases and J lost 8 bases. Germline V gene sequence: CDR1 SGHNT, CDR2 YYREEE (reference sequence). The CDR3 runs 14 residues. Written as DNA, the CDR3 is TGTGCCAGCAGCCCCCCAGCGGGGTTAAGTACGCAGTATTTT. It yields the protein CASSPPAGLSTQYF.